This TCR beta chain was obtained from a study of CD4 T cells in relation to SARS-CoV-2 and coronaviruses. Study information: After roughly 9 days of antigen culture, PBMC TCR beta CDR3s were sequenced.

Assay used: immunoSEQ multiplex PCR; TCRdb lists only in-frame clones, some missing. The repertoire holds roughly 21,000 clones, with about 76% as singletons. The CDR3 totals 12 residues. Germline CDR1 is SEHNR and CDR2 is FQNEAQ (reference sequence). The V gene lost 0 bases and the J gene lost 6 bases, with 5 bases spanning the gap. CD4+ T cells from unexposed donors were obtained before the COVID-19 pandemic (2011-2018). After approximately 10 days of culture, CD4+ T cells were isolated. For this clone: Its antigen remains unknown.

The rearrangement uses TRBV7-9 and TRBJ1-2; D unclear. This receptor was obtained from a human donor in good health. The sample taken for sequencing was CD4+ T cells from PBMCs, cultured in vitro. The CDR3 protein is CASSLAGDGYTF. CDR3 DNA: TGTGCCAGCAGCTTAGCCGGGGATGGCTACACCTTC.